These 32 T cell receptor beta chains were all obtained from the same sample, sequenced in a study of T-cell reconstitution after alpha-beta-depleted transplantation in children. Using unique molecular identifiers, the investigators prepared the TCRbeta library. Each CDR3 protein gets one entry after TCRdb re-called the PCR reads with MiXCR. Of 95,000 to 150,000 distinct CDR3 sequences in the sample, roughly 23% were seen once. This material consisted of PBMCs, mostly from graft donor cells, taken 180 days after TCRalphabeta/CD19-depleted stem cell transplant. These receptors were obtained from a male patient aged 2 to 10 who had a stem cell transplant for chronic granulomatous disease, so the T cells may come from the graft donor.

The rearrangement uses TRBV6-5 and TRBJ1-2; unclear D gene. The germline V gene has CDR1 MNHEY and CDR2 SVGAGI. The CDR3 length is 11 residues. Trimming removed 4 bases at V and 8 bases at J, with 8 bases between. The CDR3 bases are TGTGCCAGCAGTTGGGCGGGCGGCTACACCTTC. Translated, it gives CASSWAGGYTF.

Note on this clonotype: This may stem from a read error, because a much larger clone lies one nucleotide away. The V call is TRBV25-1, the J call TRBJ2-5, with no clear D. CDR1 MGHDK and CDR2 SYGVNS come from the germline V gene. CDR3 size: 12 residues. This CDR3 is CASSEPRETRYF. The CDR3 DNA reads TGTGCCAGCAGTGAACCCCGAGAGACCCGGTACTTC.

This clonotype was observed a few times. The chain has TRBV7-3 and TRBJ2-7; 10 bases are a match to TRBD2. V lost 0 bases and J lost 5; bases outside the gene matches: 4. Looked up from germline, CDR1 is SGHTA and CDR2 is FQGTGA. This CDR3 comprises 15 residues. The CDR3 coding sequence is TGTGCCAGCAGCTTAACGTCGCTAGCGGGAGACGAGCAGTACTTC. Translation gives CASSLTSLAGDEQYF.

This chain links TRBV7-2 with TRBJ2-1; tentatively, D is TRBD2 (6 bases). There are 18 residues in the CDR3. CDR1 and CDR2 from the germline V gene are SGHTA and FQGNSA. Trimming removed 0 bases at V and 4 bases at J, with 19 bases between. The CDR3 loop is CASSLAPKGTSRYNEQFF. In DNA, the CDR3 is TGTGCCAGCAGCTTAGCGCCGAAGGGGACTTCGCGGTACAATGAGCAGTTCTTC.

This sequence joins TRBV5-6 and TRBJ2-5, with no clear D. V lost 1 base and J 4 bases, leaving 11 bases between the germline ends. This CDR3 comprises 14 residues. The germline V gene encodes CDR1 SGHDT and CDR2 YYEEEE. CDR3 protein: CASSLSDTGETQYF. Here the CDR3 DNA reads TGTGCCAGCAGCTTGTCCGACACGGGAGAGACCCAGTACTTC.

This clonotype showed up many times. The chain uses TRBV12-3 or TRBV12-4 and TRBJ2-3; possibly TRBD2 for D (6 bases). V lost 0 bases and J 0 bases, leaving 16 bases between the germline ends. This CDR3 spans 18 amino acids. The CDR3: CASSLAGLEFTSTDTQYF. In DNA form, the CDR3 reads TGTGCCAGCAGTTTAGCGGGACTCGAATTTACTAGCACAGATACGCAGTATTTT.

The chain carries TRBV12-3 or TRBV12-4 and TRBJ2-3, with TRBD2 as a possible D gene (6 bases). V dropped 0 bases and J dropped 4 bases, with 14 bases sitting between them. This CDR3 is 16 amino acids long. CDR3 in DNA: TGTGCCAGCAGTTTAGCGCCTTGGGGAGGCGCAGATACGCAGTATTTT. It codes for CASSLAPWGGADTQYF.

This clonotype was counted between two and nine times. The chain is built from TRBV20-1 and TRBJ2-7, with D possibly matching TRBD1 (6 bases). From germline, CDR1 is DFQATT and CDR2 SNEGSKA (reference sequence). V was shortened by 0 bases and J by 1 base, with 16 bases between the two germline ends. The CDR3 runs to 16 residues. The CDR3 DNA sequence: TGCAGTGCTAGAGATGTGGCAGGGGATTATTCCTACGAGCAGTACTTC. It translates to CSARDVAGDYSYEQYF.

The J gene is TRBJ1-1, the V gene TRBV27; D gene unclear. Trimming took off 8 bases at V and 2 bases at J, with 18 bases between the two ends. This CDR3 spans 15 amino acids. The germline CDR1 and CDR2 sequences are MNHEY and SMNVEV (reference sequence). This chain's CDR3 is CASRGRKRINTEAFF. DNA for the CDR3: TGTGCCAGCCGCGGGCGGAAAAGGATTAACACTGAAGCTTTCTTT.

At least ten counts were recorded for this clonotype. The rearrangement links TRBV4-1 to TRBJ2-6; D possibly corresponds to TRBD1 (5 bases). The germline CDR1 and CDR2 sequences are MGHRA and YSYEKL. V shed 1 base and J shed 1 base, with 14 bases lying between them. The CDR3 has 18 residues. The CDR3 reads CASSQVQGSRSGANVLTF. In nucleotides, the CDR3 is TGCGCCAGCAGCCAAGTGCAGGGTAGCAGGTCTGGGGCCAACGTCCTGACTTTC.

In its sample, this clonotype was seen a few times. This chain joins TRBV20-1 and TRBJ2-3; TRBD1 matches at 8 bases. Germline V gene sequence: CDR1 DFQATT, CDR2 SNEGSKA (reference sequence). V lost 5 bases to trimming and J lost 0 bases; unmatched junction nucleotides: 4. This CDR3 comprises 14 residues. Here the CDR3 reads CSADRGGSTDTQYF. CDR3 in DNA: TGCAGTGCTGACAGGGGCGGGAGCACAGATACGCAGTATTTT.

The chain has TRBV27 and TRBJ2-1, with TRBD2 identical over 12 bases. Germline assignment: CDR1 MNHEY and CDR2 SMNVEV (reference sequence). Trimming removed 8 bases from V and 2 bases from J; junction bases left unmatched: 7. This CDR3 is built from 16 residues. The DNA of the CDR3 is TGTGCCAGCGTTTCCCTAGCGGGAGGGCCCTACAATGAGCAGTTCTTC. It is translated as CASVSLAGGPYNEQFF.

The rearrangement links TRBV5-1 to TRBJ2-1; 12 bases agree with TRBD2. The CDR3 consists of 17 residues. CDR1 is SGHRS, CDR2 YFSETQ, per germline. J gave up 6 bases and V 3 bases, and 10 bases lay outside the gene matches. Here the CDR3 DNA reads TGCGCCAGCAGCTGGGGACTAGCGGGCTTTAAAGTCAATGAGCAGTTCTTC. Translated: CASSWGLAGFKVNEQFF.

The V and J genes are TRBV12-3 or TRBV12-4 and TRBJ1-6, with a tentative D call TRBD1 (5 bases). There are 13 residues in the CDR3. V was shortened by 1 base and J by 13 bases, with 11 bases between the two germline ends. CDR3 residues: CASSLGPGTPLHF. CDR3 bases: TGTGCCAGCAGTTTAGGGCCAGGGACTCCCCTCCACTTT.

In the case of this clonotype: One junction end does not reproduce the germline sequence, and a read error may be involved. The V call is TRBV3-1, the J call TRBJ2-1; 16 bases map to TRBD2. The CDR3 runs 19 residues. Germline V lookup: CDR1 LGHDT, CDR2 YNNKEL (reference sequence). The chain's CDR3 is CATSQDGTSGGAVDNEQFF. The CDR3, as DNA: TGTGCCACCAGCCAAGATGGGACTAGCGGGGGGGCTGTCGACAATGAGCAGTTCTTC.

This clonotype was recorded many times. V gene TRBV20-1 combines with J gene TRBJ1-1; 9 bases are shared with TRBD1. In germline, CDR1 is DFQATT, CDR2 SNEGSKA (reference sequence). The CDR3 runs 16 residues. J lost 3 bases, V lost 2 bases, and 10 bases had no gene match. CDR3 nucleotides: TGCAGTGCTAGAACACAGGGGGCGGTTGTGGACACTGAAGCTTTCTTT. Translating it yields CSARTQGAVVDTEAFF.

Only a few counts were recorded for this clonotype. This chain links TRBV27 with TRBJ1-5; no definite D call. Germline values: CDR1 MNHEY, CDR2 SMNVEV (reference sequence). This CDR3 has 14 amino acids. The ends were cut back, 3 bases at V and 1 base at J, with 7 bases in the middle. CDR3 loop: CASSFKGSNQPQHF. As DNA, the CDR3 is TGTGCCAGCAGTTTTAAGGGCAGCAATCAGCCCCAGCATTTT.

Ten or more counts support this clonotype. For the CDR3, the DNA is TGTGCCACCCGGGACAGGGACTCCTACGAGCAGTACTTC. As protein: CATRDRDSYEQYF. The chain has TRBV24-1 and TRBJ2-7; TRBD1 matches at 9 bases. Germline-derived CDR1 and CDR2 are KGHDR and SFDVKD. The CDR3 consists of 13 residues. Trimming removed 9 bases from V and 0 bases from J; junction bases left unmatched: 2.

This clonotype was seen at least ten times. V usage is TRBV15 and J usage is TRBJ1-5; tentatively, D is TRBD1 (5 bases). The CDR3 totals 14 residues. Germline CDR1 is LNHNV and CDR2 is YYDKDF (reference sequence). Between the trimmed V and J ends, which lost 4 bases and 3 bases, there was a span of 10 bases. Here the CDR3 DNA reads TGTGCCACCAGCAAGGGACGGAACAATCAGCCCCAGCATTTT. Its protein is CATSKGRNNQPQHF.

This clonotype was picked up many times. This chain joins TRBV29-1 and TRBJ1-2, with D tentatively TRBD1 (5 bases). This CDR3 contains 15 residues. Germline lookup yields CDR1 SQVTM and CDR2 ANQGSEA. V lost 7 bases, J lost 1 base, and 19 bases lay in between. CDR3 residues: CSAEDMMTDNYGYTF. CDR3 nucleotide sequence: TGCAGCGCCGAGGACATGATGACTGATAACTATGGCTACACCTTC. The variable domain in full, with the rest retrieved from reference TRBV29-1 and TRBJ1-2, is SAVISQKPSRDICQRGTSLTIQCQVDSQVTMMFWYRQQPGQSLTLIATANQGSEATYESGFVIDKFPISRPNLTFSTLTVSNMSPEDSSIYLCSAEDMMTDNYGYTFGSGTRLTVV.

J is TRBJ2-1 and V is TRBV5-5, with D perhaps TRBD1 (6 bases). In germline, CDR1 is SGHKS, CDR2 YYEKEE (reference sequence). Trimming stripped 4 bases from V and 7 bases from J, with 15 bases between. This CDR3 is built from 14 residues. As DNA, the CDR3 is TGTGCCAGCAGCCCTTCGACAGGAAAGAATGAGCAGTTCTTC. Translated, it gives CASSPSTGKNEQFF.

This clonotype has a handful of counts. The rearrangement links TRBV5-1 to TRBJ2-7, with TRBD1 identical over 10 bases. The V gene's germline CDR1 is SGHRS and CDR2 YFSETQ. The V gene end was trimmed by 1 base and the J gene end by 2 bases; junction bases not matched to a gene: 3. This CDR3 comprises 15 residues. This CDR3 reads CASSLSGQGTYEQYF. The CDR3 bases are TGCGCCAGCAGCTTGTCGGGACAGGGGACCTACGAGCAGTACTTC.

This clonotype was seen many times. This rearrangement joins TRBV20-1 to TRBJ1-2; perhaps TRBD1 as D (5 bases). Per the germline V gene, CDR1 is DFQATT and CDR2 is SNEGSKA (reference sequence). V dropped 6 bases and J dropped 2 bases, with 16 bases sitting between them. The CDR3 is 14 amino acids. The DNA for the CDR3 is TGCAGTGCCAGCGGGGGGGAGAACAACTATGGCTACACCTTC. This sequence encodes CSASGGENNYGYTF.

The genes are TRBV29-1 and TRBJ1-1; perhaps TRBD1 as D (6 bases). Germline V gene lookup returns CDR1 SQVTM and CDR2 ANQGSEA. Deletions cut 5 bases from V and 0 bases from J, with 13 bases between. The CDR3 consists of 14 residues. The CDR3 DNA reads as TGCAGCGTTAACCTACAGGGAGTGAACACTGAAGCTTTCTTT. This gives the protein CSVNLQGVNTEAFF.

The chain links TRBV10-3 to TRBJ2-7; a weak D match, TRBD2 (6 bases). V gave up 8 bases and J gave up 3 bases, with 11 bases separating them. In germline, CDR1 is ENHRY, CDR2 SYGVKD. This CDR3 has 12 residues. CDR3 nucleotides: TGTGCCATCGGCGTCGGGAGCTACGAGCAGTACTTC. Its protein is CAIGVGSYEQYF.

This clonotype was seen at least ten times. The chain employs TRBV9 and TRBJ2-3; D call uncertain. Germline V gene lookup returns CDR1 SGDLS and CDR2 YYNGEE. The CDR3 spans 16 residues. V was pared by 3 bases and J by 4 bases, with 18 bases between. The CDR3 region is CASSGVGASFPDTQYF. As DNA, the CDR3 is TGTGCCAGCAGCGGCGTTGGCGCCTCGTTCCCAGATACGCAGTATTTT.

This clonotype was counted ten times or more. The chain carries TRBV12-3 or TRBV12-4 and TRBJ2-1; no reliable D call. The CDR3 totals 16 residues. Trimming took off 2 bases at V and 0 bases at J, with 11 bases between the two ends. CDR3 sequence reads: CASSLPPPGSYNEQFF. CDR3 DNA sequence: TGTGCCAGCAGTTTACCCCCACCGGGCTCCTACAATGAGCAGTTCTTC.

This chain joins TRBV10-3 and TRBJ2-7; unclear D gene. From germline, CDR1 is ENHRY and CDR2 SYGVKD. CDR3 length: 14 amino acids. V was trimmed by 0 bases and J by 7 bases, leaving 13 bases between them. CDR3 amino acids: CAISESLGNGEQYF. CDR3 in DNA: TGTGCCATCAGTGAGTCCTTAGGGAACGGGGAGCAGTACTTC.

This clonotype was counted a few times. An end of the junction differs from the germline gene, which may be a read error. The genes are TRBV20-1 and TRBJ2-7; possible D gene TRBD2, 5 bases. This CDR3 region has 13 residues. Germline V gives CDR1 DFQATT, CDR2 SNEGSKA (reference sequence). CDR3 in amino acids: CSARAAPSYEQYF. As DNA, the CDR3 is TGCAGTGCGAGAGCGGCCCCGTCCTACGAGCAGTACTTC.

This clonotype was seen a handful of times. The gene calls are TRBV15 and TRBJ1-1, with D possibly being TRBD1 (6 bases). Germline CDR1 and CDR2: LNHNV and YYDKDF (reference sequence). Trimming shortened V by 3 bases and J by 6 bases, and 11 bases separated the two germline ends. The CDR3 is made up of 13 amino acids. CDR3 bases: TGTGCCACCAGCAGTTGGGGACATGCTGAAGCTTTCTTT. Its translation: CATSSWGHAEAFF.

This clonotype was seen at least ten times. The CDR3: CSVVNGRLENEQFF. CDR3 nucleotide sequence: TGCAGCGTTGTTAATGGGCGGTTGGAAAATGAGCAGTTCTTC. The chain couples TRBV29-1 to TRBJ2-1, with unresolved D. The CDR3 covers 14 residues. Germline CDR1 is SQVTM and CDR2 is ANQGSEA. Trimming took off 4 bases at V and 7 bases at J, with 17 bases between the two ends.

This clonotype came up many times. This sequence joins TRBV20-1 and TRBJ2-1; TRBD2 matches 9 bases. Germline-derived CDR1 and CDR2 are DFQATT and SNEGSKA (reference sequence). V was pared by 3 bases and J by 0 bases, with 6 bases of the junction left unmatched. The CDR3 consists of 16 residues. CDR3 loop: CSARKVSGSSYNEQFF. The CDR3 DNA reads TGCAGTGCTAGGAAGGTTAGCGGGAGCTCCTACAATGAGCAGTTCTTC.